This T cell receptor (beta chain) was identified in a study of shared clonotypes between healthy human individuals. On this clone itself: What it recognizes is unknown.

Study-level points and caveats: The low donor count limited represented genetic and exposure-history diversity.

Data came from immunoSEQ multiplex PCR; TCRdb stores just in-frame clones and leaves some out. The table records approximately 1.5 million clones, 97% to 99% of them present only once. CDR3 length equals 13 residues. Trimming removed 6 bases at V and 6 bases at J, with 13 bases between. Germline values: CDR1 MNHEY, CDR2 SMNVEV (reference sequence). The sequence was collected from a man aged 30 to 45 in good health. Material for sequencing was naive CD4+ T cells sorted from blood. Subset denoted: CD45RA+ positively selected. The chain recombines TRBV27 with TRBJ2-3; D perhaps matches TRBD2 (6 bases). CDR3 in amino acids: CASRDYGVDTQYF. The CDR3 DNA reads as TGTGCCAGCAGGGACTACGGGGTGGATACGCAGTATTTT.